These 20 T cell receptor beta chains originate from one sample sequenced in a study of technical replicates of blood from a handful of donors. Method: immunoSEQ multiplex PCR; TCRdb's copy keeps in-frame clones and lacks some. The sample contains roughly 76,000 clones, about 94% of which appear only once. Material: T cells isolated from PBMCs. The source of these receptors is a human donor in good health.

The gene calls are TRBV19 and TRBJ1-1, with 10 bases fitting TRBD1. CDR1 LNHDA and CDR2 SQIVND come from the germline V gene (reference sequence). With 4 bases clipped from V and 1 base from J, the junction kept 3 bases outside the gene matches. CDR3 length equals 15 residues. The CDR3 loop reads CASSTRDRGNTEAFF. DNA for the CDR3: TGTGCCAGTAGTACGCGGGACAGGGGGAACACTGAAGCTTTCTTT.

This clone was seen just once. V gene TRBV7-3 combines with J gene TRBJ2-7; tentative D call: TRBD2 (5 bases). Germline V gives CDR1 SGHTA, CDR2 FQGTGA. The CDR3 totals 13 residues. The V end was cut by 1 base, the J end by 5 bases, with 9 bases between. The CDR3 protein is CASSLITGNEQYF. For the CDR3, the DNA is TGTGCCAGCAGCTTAATTACGGGAAACGAGCAGTACTTC.

The chain employs TRBV6-5 and TRBJ2-7, with 8 bases fitting TRBD2. V was pared by 5 bases and J by 0 bases, with 3 bases of the junction left unmatched. Germline lookup yields CDR1 MNHEY and CDR2 SVGAGI. CDR3 length: 14 amino acids. CDR3 region: CASSATSGSYEQYF. DNA for the CDR3: TGTGCCAGCAGTGCTACTAGCGGCTCCTACGAGCAGTACTTC.

The J gene is TRBJ2-3, the V gene TRBV27; a weak D match, TRBD2 (6 bases). Germline CDR1 and CDR2: MNHEY and SMNVEV (reference sequence). Trimming took off 6 bases at V and 3 bases at J, with 13 bases between the two ends. The CDR3 is 14 residues long. CDR3 region: CASSPGERTDTQYF. The CDR3, as DNA: TGTGCCAGCAGCCCGGGGGAGAGGACAGATACGCAGTATTTT.

The chain has TRBV7-3 and TRBJ2-1; TRBD1 matches at 8 bases. The CDR3 covers 15 residues. The junction had 7 bases not matched to a gene; V was cut back by 1 base and J by 8 bases. CDR1 SGHTA and CDR2 FQGTGA come from the germline V gene. CDR3 in DNA: TGTGCCAGCAGCTTAAAGGGTGGACAGGGCTATGAGCAGTTCTTC. Translation gives CASSLKGGQGYEQFF.

The V gene is TRBV18, the J gene TRBJ1-1; the D is unclear. Trimming cost V 0 bases and J 4 bases, with 6 bases left between them. This CDR3 spans 13 amino acids. CDR1 is KGHSH and CDR2 is LQKENI in the germline V gene. This CDR3 reads CASSPPGGTEAFF. The CDR3 DNA follows: TGTGCCAGCTCACCACCGGGAGGCACTGAAGCTTTCTTT.

J is TRBJ1-2 and V is TRBV2; tentatively, D is TRBD1 (6 bases). CDR1 and CDR2 from the germline V gene are SNHLY and FYNNEI. The CDR3 totals 12 residues. V dropped 6 bases and J dropped 7 bases, with 12 bases sitting between them. CDR3 loop: CASRETGPGYTF. DNA for the CDR3: TGTGCCAGCAGGGAGACAGGTCCTGGCTACACCTTC.

The chain is built from TRBV29-1 and TRBJ2-1, with TRBD1 identical over 9 bases. Germline values: CDR1 SQVTM, CDR2 ANQGSEA. V shed 6 bases and J 8 bases; nucleotides not matched to a gene: 8. The CDR3 has 13 amino acids. This CDR3 reads CSVPGQGIYEQFF. The CDR3 nucleotides read TGCAGCGTCCCGGGACAGGGTATCTATGAGCAGTTCTTC.

The chain combines TRBV4-1 with TRBJ2-1, with 12 bases aligning to TRBD2. J gave up 7 bases and V 4 bases, and 8 bases lay outside the gene matches. The germline CDR1 and CDR2 sequences are MGHRA and YSYEKL. The CDR3 is 16 residues long. CDR3 coding DNA: TGCGCCAGCAGCCTAAAAGGACTAGCGGGAACGAATGAGCAGTTCTTC. It is translated as CASSLKGLAGTNEQFF.

This chain links TRBV7-9 with TRBJ1-2; tentative D call: TRBD1 (5 bases). The germline gives CDR1 SEHNR, CDR2 FQNEAQ (reference sequence). The CDR3 has 15 residues. The V gene lost 1 base and the J gene lost 7 bases, with 16 bases spanning the gap. The CDR3 nucleotides read TGTGCCAGCAGCTTAGAAGGGTGGGGCCGGGCTGGCTACACCTTC. Translated: CASSLEGWGRAGYTF.

The V call is TRBV19, the J call TRBJ1-2; 7 bases fit TRBD1. This CDR3 contains 15 residues. V was clipped by 3 bases and J by 0 bases; unmatched bases: 4. Looked up from germline, CDR1 is LNHDA and CDR2 is SQIVND (reference sequence). CDR3 coding DNA: TGTGCCAGTAGTATGGGACAGCCATCTAACTATGGCTACACCTTC. Its translation: CASSMGQPSNYGYTF.

The chain recombines TRBV5-1 with TRBJ2-3; 14 bases align to TRBD2. Germline CDR1 and CDR2: SGHRS and YFSETQ. The V segment lost 3 bases and the J segment 1 base; nucleotides outside the gene matches: 7. There are 18 residues in the CDR3. In nucleotides, the CDR3 is TGCGCCAGCAGCTGGGGACTAGCGGGAGCGCGGGGCACAGATACGCAGTATTTT. Its protein product is CASSWGLAGARGTDTQYF.

V and J are TRBV4-1 and TRBJ2-5; 9 nucleotides align to TRBD1. V shed 3 bases, J shed 4 bases, and the junction held 9 bases outside the gene matches. The germline CDR1 and CDR2 sequences are MGHRA and YSYEKL. CDR3 length: 16 amino acids. The CDR3 DNA reads as TGCGCCAGCAGCCATCCCCCGGACAGGGGCTTAGAGACCCAGTACTTC. This encodes CASSHPPDRGLETQYF.

The rearrangement links TRBV7-2 to TRBJ2-7; 8 nucleotides agree with TRBD2. Looked up from germline, CDR1 is SGHTA and CDR2 is FQGNSA. The CDR3 has 15 residues. V lost 5 bases, J lost 5 bases, and 11 bases stayed unmatched. CDR3 protein: CASSPRRAGVHEQYF. CDR3 nucleotide sequence: TGTGCCAGCAGCCCACGGCGAGCGGGAGTCCACGAGCAGTACTTC.

The chain couples TRBV30 to TRBJ2-1; 7 bases match TRBD2. The CDR3 is made up of 12 amino acids. The junction had 0 bases not matched to a gene; V was cut back by 1 base and J by 6 bases. Per the germline V gene, CDR1 is GTSNPN and CDR2 is SVGIG (reference sequence). CDR3 sequence reads: CAWSGTSNEQFF. The CDR3 DNA reads as TGTGCCTGGAGTGGGACTAGCAATGAGCAGTTCTTC.

V gene TRBV6-1 combines with J gene TRBJ2-5, with 11 bases identical to TRBD2. Looked up from germline, CDR1 is MNHNS and CDR2 is SASEGT. The CDR3 sequence is 15 residues long. J gave up 2 bases and V 2 bases, and 1 base lay outside the gene matches. The CDR3 coding sequence is TGTGCCAGCAGTGAACTAGCGGGAGGTCAAGAGACCCAGTACTTC. It translates to CASSELAGGQETQYF.

The chain is built from TRBV6-5 and TRBJ1-1, with TRBD1 as a possible D gene (6 bases). The CDR3 extends over 14 amino acids. Trimming took 8 bases from V and 1 from J, leaving 14 bases between them. Germline V CDR1 and CDR2: MNHEY, SVGAGI. CDR3 DNA sequence: TGTGCCAGCGTGGACAGACCTTGGAACACTGAAGCTTTCTTT. It specifies CASVDRPWNTEAFF.

The rearrangement uses TRBV5-4 and TRBJ2-1, with a weak D call TRBD1 (5 bases). The CDR3 length is 13 residues. From germline, CDR1 is SGHNT and CDR2 YYREEE (reference sequence). V was cut by 5 bases and J by 13 bases, with 19 bases left in between. CDR3 nucleotides: TGTGCCAGCAGTAGAATAGACAGAGATTCTCAGTTCTTC. Translating gives CASSRIDRDSQFF.

The chain combines TRBV2 with TRBJ1-4; 9 bases match TRBD1. The CDR3 has 15 amino acids. Trimming at V came to 8 bases and at J to 3 bases, leaving 7 bases not matched to a gene. CDR1 and CDR2 from the germline V gene are SNHLY and FYNNEI. The CDR3 is CASYFTGGPNEKLFF. CDR3 nucleotides: TGTGCCAGCTATTTTACAGGGGGCCCTAATGAAAAACTGTTTTTT.

J is TRBJ2-2 and V is TRBV29-1, with D tentatively TRBD2 (6 bases). CDR1 and CDR2 (germline): SQVTM, ANQGSEA. CDR3 size: 12 residues. V lost 7 bases and J lost 1, with 7 bases in between. CDR3 loop: CSGGGNTGELFF. Written as DNA, the CDR3 is TGCAGCGGGGGAGGGAACACCGGGGAGCTGTTTTTT.